The rows below give T cell receptor beta chains drawn from one sample of a study of T cell changes during pregnancy in multiple sclerosis. Using immunoSEQ multiplex PCR, the repertoire was profiled, and TCRdb retains in-frame clones only, with some absent. The top ten clones hold just over 2.5% of a sample with some 77,000 clones, about 92% of them seen once. The sequencing here drew on peripheral blood, taken after pregnancy. Receptors were obtained from a female donor in good health, enrolled as a control in a pregnancy study. Both conserved end residues are part of each CDR3. D genes are given only for firm matches.

J	V	D	CDR3	DNA
TRBJ2-7	TRBV12-5	NA	CASALQGKDEQYF	TGTGCTAGTGCTCTACAGGGAAAGGACGAGCAGTACTTC
TRBJ2-2	TRBV7-9	TRBD1	CASSSGTGGLGGELFF	TGTGCCAGCAGCTCCGGGACAGGGGGCTTGGGCGGGGAGCTGTTTTTT
TRBJ2-5	TRBV5-1	TRBD1	CASSLTGTGSETQYF	TGCGCCAGCAGCTTGACCGGGACAGGGTCGGAGACCCAGTACTTC
TRBJ1-1	TRBV15	NA	CATSPRQSMNTEAFF	TGTGCCACCAGCCCCCGACAGTCAATGAACACTGAAGCTTTCTTT
TRBJ1-3	TRBV5-6	NA	CASSLVANTIYF	TGTGCCAGCAGCTTGGTTGCGAACACCATATATTTT
TRBJ1-1	TRBV11-2	TRBD1	CASSLRDSLNTEAFF	TGTGCCAGCAGCTTGCGGGACAGCCTCAACACTGAAGCTTTCTTT
TRBJ2-7	TRBV7-2	TRBD1	CASSLAPGTGGYEQYF	TGTGCCAGCAGCTTAGCGCCTGGGACAGGGGGCTACGAGCAGTACTTC
TRBJ2-1	TRBV19	NA	CASSIPGAVEQFF	TGTGCCAGTAGTATTCCCGGAGCTGTTGAGCAGTTCTTC
TRBJ2-3	TRBV18	TRBD2	CASSQRDLDTQYF	TGTGCCAGCTCACAGCGGGACCTCGATACGCAGTATTTT
TRBJ2-1	TRBV18	NA	CASSPPPLAEQFF	TGTGCCAGCTCACCACCGCCGCTAGCTGAGCAGTTCTTC
TRBJ2-3	TRBV7-2	NA	CASSSVLADTQYF	TGTGCCAGCAGCTCGGTACTAGCAGATACGCAGTATTTT
TRBJ2-2	TRBV5-6	NA	CASSLAAEGADTGELFF	TGTGCCAGCAGCTTGGCCGCGGAGGGGGCCGACACCGGGGAGCTGTTTTTT
TRBJ1-2	TRBV4-2	NA	CASSQELVEGNYGYTF	TGTGCCAGCAGCCAAGAGTTAGTGGAGGGGAACTATGGCTACACCTTC
TRBJ2-3	TRBV7-3	TRBD2	CASSPGTSGSTDTQYF	TGTGCCAGCAGCCCAGGGACTAGCGGGAGCACAGATACGCAGTATTTT
TRBJ2-2	TRBV5-1	NA	CASSSGGELFF	TGCGCCAGCAGCTCGGGCGGGGAGCTGTTTTTT